This T cell receptor (beta chain) was captured in a study of blood T cells in healthy people across ages. Whenever a sample was processed, at least 6 million PBMCs were isolated. Next came a second PCR, run for about 6 to 12 cycles, which used a sample-barcoded 5' primer along with a J-beta primer mix. TCRdb re-called the 5' RACE reads through MiXCR, storing one row per CDR3 protein. In the table there are 750,000 to 850,000 distinct CDR3 sequences, 20% to 25% of which are singletons. The V gene lost 1 base and the J gene lost 0 bases, with 15 bases spanning the gap. The CDR3 totals 17 residues. CDR1 is LGHNA and CDR2 is YSLEER in the germline V gene. The sample was also linked to a second study, of T cells of mothers and their children. From that paper: RNA was extracted, and all of it went into cDNA synthesis at 1.5 ug per 15 ul. Reads obtained per mother exceeded 9.5 million TCR beta CDR3 reads, with 3 million to 3.5 million obtained per child.

The chain carries TRBV4-3 and TRBJ1-2; D possibly corresponds to TRBD1 (5 bases). This clonotype was sampled from a boy aged 10-17 years in good health. Material: blood. The CDR3 nucleotides read TGCGCCAGCAGCCAAGCCGGGACGGTCGAAGCTAACTATGGCTACACCTTC. Translating it yields CASSQAGTVEANYGYTF.